This T cell receptor beta chain was identified in a study of T-cell memory formation after mild COVID-19. About the research overall: For the most part, TCR clusters were specific to one donor. Whole-study results and caveats: Later expanders leaned CD4+, whereas day 15 to 85 contracting clones were balanced CD4/CD8. CD8+ contracting clones occupied EMRA, while CD4+ ones occupied mainly CM and EM.

The germline gives CDR1 MDHEN, CDR2 SYDVKM. The CDR3 is 16 residues long. Trimming took off 1 base at V and 5 bases at J, with 17 bases between the two ends. The table lists this clonotype with a few counts. The antigen is not known. 5'RACE primed at constant segments yielded TCR alpha and TCR beta cDNA libraries bearing sample barcodes and UMIs. TCRdb re-called the 5' RACE reads through MiXCR, storing one row per CDR3 protein. The sample has more than 250,000 distinct CDR3 sequences; 15% to 20% are singletons. What was sequenced was PBMCs or a T cell subset sorted from them (not recorded which). The chain carries TRBV28 and TRBJ1-2; no clear D. This TCR was sampled from a man between 18 and 35 years old who had mild COVID-19 (a few samples of this study predate the infection). Cell type and time point are not known. CDR3 nucleotide sequence: TGTGCCAGCAGTTTATTGACACCTTCGAAACTATATGGCTACACCTTC. Protein: CASSLLTPSKLYGYTF.